This T cell receptor beta chain was identified in a study of blood T cell repertoires in COVID-19. In the study overall: The United States, Italy and Spain provided the acute and convalescent COVID-19 samples. T cells, B-cell-depleted T cells, or PBMCs supplied cDNA or gDNA.

As originally analysed: Nucleated cell number was recorded as an estimate derived from reference gene primer amplification. Some clones are missing from TCRdb's copy, which holds only in-frame ones; the method was immunoSEQ multiplex PCR. V and J calls and clone size are as listed in that table; D and trimming were resolved from the DNA. This sample yields 52,000 or so clones, of which about nine tenths are seen a single time; roughly 3.6% belongs to the top ten. Germline V gene lookup returns CDR1 SGHRS and CDR2 YFSETQ. The CDR3 is 14 residues long. V was trimmed by 3 bases and J by 4 bases, leaving 13 bases between them. While infection was still active, Seattle patients were enrolled and then followed longitudinally.

The sample was peripheral blood. The source of this sequence is a man between 40 and 49 years old with COVID-19, enrolled during active disease. The V and J genes are TRBV5-1 and TRBJ1-2; D is ambiguous. The CDR3 coding sequence is TGCGCCAGCAGCTACCAGACCGAGGGCTATGGCTACACCTTC. Amino acids: CASSYQTEGYGYTF.